These 5 T cell receptor beta chains share one sample of origin, sequenced in a study of blood T cell repertoires in COVID-19. Clones were sequenced by immunoSEQ multiplex PCR, and TCRdb holds only the in-frame ones, with some missing. The sample holds 110,000 or so clones, roughly 82% seen once. Sample: peripheral blood. Every receptor here comes from a middle-aged woman with acute or convalescent COVID-19.

CDR3 in amino acids: CASRIAGNTEAFF. For the CDR3, the DNA is TGTGCCAGTAGGATTGCGGGGAACACTGAAGCTTTCTTT. The V gene is TRBV19, the J gene TRBJ1-1; D not resolved. This CDR3 spans 13 amino acids. Germline CDR1 LNHDA, CDR2 SQIVND (reference sequence). V lost 6 bases to trimming and J lost 1 base, with 9 bases between them.

The rearrangement links TRBV7-7 to TRBJ2-5, with 9 nucleotides matching TRBD2. This CDR3 is built from 15 residues. V was clipped by 4 bases and J by 2 bases; unmatched bases: 5. CDR1 is SSHAT, CDR2 FNYEAQ, per germline (reference sequence). CDR3 region: CASSSGLALQETQYF. The CDR3 coding sequence is TGTGCCAGCAGCTCGGGACTAGCCCTTCAAGAGACCCAGTACTTC.

The rearrangement joins TRBV29-1 to TRBJ2-1; 8 bases agree with TRBD2. Germline lookup yields CDR1 SQVTM and CDR2 ANQGSEA. The CDR3 covers 14 residues. Losses at the gene ends were 6 bases for V and 2 bases for J; bases not matched to a gene: 6. CDR3 DNA sequence: TGCAGCGTGGGACGGGGGGGCCCCTACAATGAGCAGTTCTTC. Translated: CSVGRGGPYNEQFF.

The chain joins TRBV6-6 to TRBJ1-1, with 10 nucleotides matching TRBD1. The germline CDR1 and CDR2 sequences are MNHNY and SVGAGI (reference sequence). After removal of 6 bases from V and 2 bases from J, the junction contained 9 bases not matched to a gene. This CDR3 has 16 residues. CDR3: CASSPWDRGGNTEAFF. Written as DNA, the CDR3 is TGTGCCAGCAGCCCTTGGGACAGGGGCGGAAACACTGAAGCTTTCTTT.

The rearrangement uses TRBV21-1 and TRBJ1-1. TRBV21-1 is flagged as a pseudogene. The CDR3 length is 14 residues. CDR3 bases: TGTGCCAGCAGCAAAGCGCCGAGAAACACTGAAGCTTTCTTT. It encodes CASSKAPRNTEAFF.